This T cell receptor (beta chain) was sequenced for a study of T cell responses to AZD1222 COVID-19 vaccine. Sequencing was performed with immunoSEQ multiplex PCR; in TCRdb, only in-frame clones are kept and a portion is missing. The data show around 80,000 clones, with 70% to 90% seen just once and 1.3% held by the top ten. The study, taken as a whole, reports: Researchers report vaccine-associated CD4 TCRs spanning spike, with dominance at 160-218 and 743-854. Most donors were white British and more were female, and clonal diversity was possibly underestimated. Two AZD1222 doses significantly raised spike-specific TCR breadth and depth over controls.

As regards this clone: Antigen specificity is unknown.

The study pooled second doses at about 4 or about 12 weeks. This clonotype was obtained from an adult who received the AZD1222 COVID-19 vaccine. This sample comprised peripheral blood, obtained 28 days after the second AZD1222 dose.

DNA of the CDR3: TGTGCCAGCTTGACCGGGCTGGGAGCGAACACTGAAGCTTTCTTT. It yields the protein CASLTGLGANTEAFF. V and J are TRBV18 and TRBJ1-1; D call uncertain. The CDR3 length is 15 residues. The germline V gene has CDR1 KGHSH and CDR2 LQKENI. The ends were cut back, 7 bases at V and 1 base at J, with 16 bases in the middle.